This passage covers 8 T cell receptor beta chains from one sample sequenced in a study of cytomegalovirus exposure and HLA in healthy donors. The primer mix had 60 Vbeta and 13 Jbeta primers. Assay used: immunoSEQ multiplex PCR; TCRdb lists only in-frame clones, some missing. This table has 240,000 or so clones, around 81% appearing once. Material for sequencing was PBMCs. These TCRs come from a woman aged 55 to 70 in good health and CMV-seropositive.

This chain connects TRBV6-1 to TRBJ2-1; D is possibly TRBD2 (6 bases). Trimming stripped 1 base from V and 12 bases from J, with 10 bases between. Germline lookup yields CDR1 MNHNS and CDR2 SASEGT. CDR3 length equals 12 residues. The DNA for the CDR3 is TGTGCCAGCAGTGAAGTGGGAGGACGGCAGTTCTTC. Its protein is CASSEVGGRQFF.

This clone has only one observation. The chain recombines TRBV7-8 with TRBJ2-7; D is perhaps TRBD2 (6 bases). This CDR3 has 15 amino acids. CDR1 SGHVS and CDR2 FQNEAQ come from the germline V gene. V dropped 1 base and J dropped 6 bases, with 16 bases sitting between them. The CDR3 nucleotides are TGTGCCAGCAGCTTAGAGGGCGTCGGGGGTGGCGAGCAGTACTTC. Protein sequence: CASSLEGVGGGEQYF.

The rearrangement uses TRBV10-3 and TRBJ2-6, with 10 bases matching TRBD1. Germline V gives CDR1 ENHRY, CDR2 SYGVKD. Germline trimming cut 6 bases from V and 4 bases from J; bases unmatched to any gene: 6. The CDR3 is made up of 16 amino acids. The CDR3 reads CAIRSGTGVGANVLTF. For the CDR3, the DNA is TGTGCCATCAGGTCCGGGACAGGGGTCGGGGCCAACGTCCTGACTTTC.

This sequence joins TRBV10-3 and TRBJ1-2, with D possibly matching TRBD1 (5 bases). CDR1 and CDR2 from the germline V gene are ENHRY and SYGVKD. V lost 3 bases, J lost 0 bases, and 8 bases lay in between. The CDR3 loop spans 14 amino acids. The CDR3 DNA reads TGTGCCATCAGTGAAGGGGCCGCTAACTATGGCTACACCTTC. This encodes CAISEGAANYGYTF.

This clone has a single count. The chain uses TRBV25-1 and TRBJ1-2, with D possibly matching TRBD1 (5 bases). V dropped 3 bases and J dropped 0 bases, with 14 bases sitting between them. Germline CDR1 is MGHDK and CDR2 is SYGVNS. The CDR3 has 16 amino acids. The CDR3 is CASSDQGANANYGYTF. The DNA for the CDR3 is TGTGCCAGCAGTGACCAAGGGGCGAACGCTAACTATGGCTACACCTTC.

The gene calls are TRBV7-9 and TRBJ2-7; the D gene is possibly TRBD1 (5 bases). The CDR3 spans 14 residues. Germline CDR1 reads SEHNR; CDR2 reads FQNEAQ (reference sequence). V dropped 1 base and J dropped 0 bases, with 7 bases sitting between them. CDR3 protein: CASSLVDNSYEQYF. The DNA of the CDR3 is TGTGCCAGCAGCTTAGTGGACAACTCCTACGAGCAGTACTTC.

The chain uses TRBV6-1 and TRBJ2-5; 9 bases agree with TRBD1. The CDR3 spans 14 residues. Germline trimming cut 8 bases from V and 3 bases from J; bases unmatched to any gene: 7. Germline CDR1 MNHNS, CDR2 SASEGT. Here the CDR3 reads CASHRDRVKETQYF. The CDR3, as DNA: TGTGCCAGCCACCGGGACAGGGTAAAAGAGACCCAGTACTTC.

The rearrangement joins TRBV5-1 to TRBJ2-2; 8 nucleotides align to TRBD1. This CDR3 contains 16 residues. Germline V gene lookup returns CDR1 SGHRS and CDR2 YFSETQ. V lost 4 bases to trimming and J lost 1 base; unmatched junction nucleotides: 6. The CDR3 here is CASSITGTGNTGELFF. CDR3 DNA sequence: TGCGCCAGCAGCATTACCGGGACAGGGAACACCGGGGAGCTGTTTTTT.